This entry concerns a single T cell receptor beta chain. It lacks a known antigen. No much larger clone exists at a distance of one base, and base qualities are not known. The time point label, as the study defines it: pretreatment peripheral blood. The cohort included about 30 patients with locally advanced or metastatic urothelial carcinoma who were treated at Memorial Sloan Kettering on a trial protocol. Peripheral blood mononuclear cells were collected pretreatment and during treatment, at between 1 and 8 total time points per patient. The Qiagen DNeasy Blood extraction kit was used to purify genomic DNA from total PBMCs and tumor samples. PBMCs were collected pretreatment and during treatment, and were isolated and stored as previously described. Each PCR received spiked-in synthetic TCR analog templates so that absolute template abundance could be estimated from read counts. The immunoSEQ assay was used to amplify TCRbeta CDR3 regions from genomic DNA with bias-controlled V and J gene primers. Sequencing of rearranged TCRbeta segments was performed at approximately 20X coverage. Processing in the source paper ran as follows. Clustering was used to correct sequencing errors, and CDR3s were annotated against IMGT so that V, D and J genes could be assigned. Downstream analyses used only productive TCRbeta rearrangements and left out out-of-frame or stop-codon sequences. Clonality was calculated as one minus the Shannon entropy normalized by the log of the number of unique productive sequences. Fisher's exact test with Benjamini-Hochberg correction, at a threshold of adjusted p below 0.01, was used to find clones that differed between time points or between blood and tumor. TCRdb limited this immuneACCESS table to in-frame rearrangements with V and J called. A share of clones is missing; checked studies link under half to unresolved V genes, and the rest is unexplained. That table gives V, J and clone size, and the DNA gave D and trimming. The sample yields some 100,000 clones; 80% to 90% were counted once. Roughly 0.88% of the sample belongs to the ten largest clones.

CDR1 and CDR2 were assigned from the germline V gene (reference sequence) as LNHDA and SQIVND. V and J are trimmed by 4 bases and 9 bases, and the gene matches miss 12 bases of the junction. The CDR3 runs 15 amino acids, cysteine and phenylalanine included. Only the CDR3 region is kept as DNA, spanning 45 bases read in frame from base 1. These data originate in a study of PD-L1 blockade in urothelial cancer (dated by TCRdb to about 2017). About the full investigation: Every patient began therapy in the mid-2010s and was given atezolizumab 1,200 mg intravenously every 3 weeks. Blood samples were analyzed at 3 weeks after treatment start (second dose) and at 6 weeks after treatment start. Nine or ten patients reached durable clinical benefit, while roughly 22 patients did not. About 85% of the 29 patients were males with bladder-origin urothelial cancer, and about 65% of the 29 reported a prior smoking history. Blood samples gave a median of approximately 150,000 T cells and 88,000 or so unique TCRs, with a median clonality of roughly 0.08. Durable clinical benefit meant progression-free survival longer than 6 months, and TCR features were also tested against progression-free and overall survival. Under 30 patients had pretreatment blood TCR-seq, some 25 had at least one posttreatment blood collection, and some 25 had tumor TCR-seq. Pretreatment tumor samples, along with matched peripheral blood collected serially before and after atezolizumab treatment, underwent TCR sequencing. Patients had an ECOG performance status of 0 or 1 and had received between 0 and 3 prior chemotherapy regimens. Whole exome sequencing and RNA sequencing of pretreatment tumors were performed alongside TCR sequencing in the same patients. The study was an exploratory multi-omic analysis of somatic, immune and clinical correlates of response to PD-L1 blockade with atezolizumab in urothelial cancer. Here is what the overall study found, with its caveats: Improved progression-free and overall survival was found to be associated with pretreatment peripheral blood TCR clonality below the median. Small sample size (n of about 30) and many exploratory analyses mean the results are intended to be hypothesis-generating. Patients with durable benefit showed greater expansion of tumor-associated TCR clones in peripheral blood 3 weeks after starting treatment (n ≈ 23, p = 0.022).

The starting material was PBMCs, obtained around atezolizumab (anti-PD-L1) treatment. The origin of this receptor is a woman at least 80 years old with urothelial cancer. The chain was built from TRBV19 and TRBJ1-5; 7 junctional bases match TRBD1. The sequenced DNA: TGTGCCAGTAGTACGACCCGGGACAGTAAGGGGCCCCAGCATTTT. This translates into CASSTTRDSKGPQHF.